This record looks at one T cell receptor (beta chain) sequence and its context. Its antigen is as yet unknown. CDR1 is SGHVS, CDR2 FQNEAQ, per germline. V gave up 1 base and J gave up 1 base, with 7 bases separating them. The CDR3 contains 14 residues. As the sequencing template, cDNA was produced by extracting RNA and reverse transcribing it. The method was immunoSEQ multiplex PCR; TCRdb's version includes in-frame clones alone and lacks a portion of them. The sample holds 150,000 to 200,000 clones, about three fifths seen once. This record comes from a study of CD8+ T cells in alopecia areata. On the study more broadly: Tofacitinib was taken orally by treated patients, and the dose was 5 to 10 mg twice daily. Study results and caveats: Sequences from scalp samples also cover resident alphabeta T cells of normal skin. Clonality was higher in lesional than normal scalp, especially in alopecia totalis/universalis.

Sample treatment: oral pan-JAK inhibitor, 5-10 mg twice daily. Sorting of CD4+ and CD8+ T cells was performed on PBMCs. This sequence was found in a human donor with alopecia areata. The chain combines TRBV7-8 with TRBJ1-1, with D unclear. The sequencing here drew on CD4+ T cells sorted from blood, taken at week 24, from a patient treated with tofacitinib. CDR3 protein: CASSLGRQNTEAFF. Written as DNA, the CDR3 is TGTGCCAGCAGCTTAGGCCGACAGAACACTGAAGCTTTCTTT.